This T cell receptor (beta chain) comes out of a study of T cells after posttransplantation cyclophosphamide. V was trimmed by 1 base and J by 5 bases, leaving 14 bases between them. The CDR3 sequence is 15 residues long. The germline V gene encodes CDR1 LGHNA and CDR2 YNFKEQ. Clones were read by immunoSEQ multiplex PCR, and TCRdb kept only the in-frame ones, dropping some. Among around 3,300 clones listed, roughly 95% were seen once. The receptor comes from a woman between 50 and 59 years old in good health and a related stem cell transplant donor. This chain links TRBV4-2 with TRBJ1-1; D is unresolved. Source material: naive CD8+ T cells sorted from PBMCs. CDR3 region: CASSQGASAYTEAFF. In nucleotides, the CDR3 is TGTGCCAGCAGCCAAGGGGCTTCAGCATATACTGAAGCTTTCTTT.